This TCR beta chain was sequenced in a study of spatial heterogeneity in lung cancer. Turning to the study itself: Sequencing covered available follow-up PBMC samples collected a median of roughly two years after resection.

This clonotype was found a few times. A distinct unique molecular identifier was carried by each TCR cDNA molecule. TCRdb itself ran the 5' RACE reads through MiXCR, one entry per CDR3 protein. The sample has 17,000 or so distinct CDR3 sequences; 10% are singletons. The time point: blood at routine non-recurrence follow-up after resection. The V and J ends lost 0 bases and 3 bases respectively, with 9 bases between them. The CDR3 is 14 amino acids. Germline lookup yields CDR1 LGHNA and CDR2 YSLEER. The source of this sequence is a female donor with early-stage non-small cell lung cancer. Sample: PBMCs, taken at follow-up. The genes are TRBV4-3 and TRBJ2-7; D ambiguous. CDR3 sequence: CASSQEQGGYEQYF. For the CDR3, the DNA is TGCGCCAGCAGCCAAGAACAAGGTGGCTACGAGCAGTACTTC.